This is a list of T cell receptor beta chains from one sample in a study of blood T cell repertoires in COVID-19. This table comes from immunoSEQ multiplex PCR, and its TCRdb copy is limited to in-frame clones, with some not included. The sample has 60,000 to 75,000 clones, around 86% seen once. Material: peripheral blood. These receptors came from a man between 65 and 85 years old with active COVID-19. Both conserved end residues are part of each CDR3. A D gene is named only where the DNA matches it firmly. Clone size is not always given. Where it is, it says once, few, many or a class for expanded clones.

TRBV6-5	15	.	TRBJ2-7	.	TGTGCCAGCAGCAAAGAGGGTCTGCGTGAGGCCGAGCAGTACTTC	CASSKEGLREAEQYF
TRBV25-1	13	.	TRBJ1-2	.	TGTGCCAGCAGCGCTCGGGGGGTCTCTGGCTACACCTTC	CASSARGVSGYTF
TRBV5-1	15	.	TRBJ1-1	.	TGCGCCAGCAGCTTGGCCGCAGGGGCTAACACTGAAGCTTTCTTT	CASSLAAGANTEAFF
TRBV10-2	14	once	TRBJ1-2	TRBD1	TGCGCCAGCAGCGCAGGGGGCGCGAACTATGGCTACACCTTC	CASSAGGANYGYTF
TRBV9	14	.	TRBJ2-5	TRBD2	TGTGCCAGCAGCGCCACTAGCGGGAGGGGGACCCAGTACTTC	CASSATSGRGTQYF
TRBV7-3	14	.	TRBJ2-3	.	TGTGCCAGCAGCTGGGGACTGGATACAGATACGCAGTATTTT	CASSWGLDTDTQYF
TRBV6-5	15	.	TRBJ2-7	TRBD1	TGTGCCAGCAGTTACACCGCGACAGGGCCCTACGAGCAGTACTTC	CASSYTATGPYEQYF
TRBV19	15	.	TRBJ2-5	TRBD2	TGTGCCAGTAGTGGTTCTAGCGGGAACCAAGAGACCCAGTACTTC	CASSGSSGNQETQYF
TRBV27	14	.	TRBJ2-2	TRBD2	TGTGCCAGCTCGGTAGCGGGGGGGGGCGGGGAGCTGTTTTTT	CASSVAGGGGELFF
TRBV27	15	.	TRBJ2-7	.	TGTGCCAGCAGTCCCTTGGGCCAGGGGACCTACGAGCAGTACTTC	CASSPLGQGTYEQYF
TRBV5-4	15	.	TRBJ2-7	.	TGTGCCAGCAGCCTCCCCATGGCGGTCCCGGGCGAGCAGTACTTC	CASSLPMAVPGEQYF
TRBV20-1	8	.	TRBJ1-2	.	TGCAGTGTGCGTGGCTACACCTTC	CSVRGYTF
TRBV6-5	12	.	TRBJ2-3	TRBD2	TGTGCCAGCATCGGGAGGACAGATACGCAGTATTTT	CASIGRTDTQYF
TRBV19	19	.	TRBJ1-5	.	TGTGCCAGTAGTATCCTCACGGCGGTGGCGGGGTATAGCAATCAGCCCCAGCATTTT	CASSILTAVAGYSNQPQHF
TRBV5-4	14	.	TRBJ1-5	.	TGTGCCAGCAGCTTGGACCAGGACAATCAGCCCCAGCATTTT	CASSLDQDNQPQHF
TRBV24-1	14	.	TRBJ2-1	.	TGTGCCACCCGCCCCGGAGGGTCCTACAATGAGCAGTTCTTC	CATRPGGSYNEQFF
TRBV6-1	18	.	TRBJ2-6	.	TGTGCCAGCAGTGAATGGGGTGGACTCCGCTCTGGGGCCAACGTCCTGACTTTC	CASSEWGGLRSGANVLTF
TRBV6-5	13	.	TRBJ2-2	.	TGTGCCAGCATCGCGGAGAACACCGGGGAGCTGTTTTTT	CASIAENTGELFF
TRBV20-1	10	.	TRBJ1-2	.	TGCAGTGCTAGAGATAGTGGCTACACCTTC	CSARDSGYTF
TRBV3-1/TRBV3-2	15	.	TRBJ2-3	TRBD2	TGTGCCAGCAGCCAAACTAGCGGACCCACAGATACGCAGTATTTT	CASSQTSGPTDTQYF
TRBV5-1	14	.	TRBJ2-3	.	TGCGCCAGCAGCCCCGCAGGGTGGACAGATACGCAGTATTTT	CASSPAGWTDTQYF
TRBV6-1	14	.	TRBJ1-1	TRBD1	TGTGCCAGCAGTGAAGCGGGGGGACAGCTCGGAGCTTTCTTT	CASSEAGGQLGAFF